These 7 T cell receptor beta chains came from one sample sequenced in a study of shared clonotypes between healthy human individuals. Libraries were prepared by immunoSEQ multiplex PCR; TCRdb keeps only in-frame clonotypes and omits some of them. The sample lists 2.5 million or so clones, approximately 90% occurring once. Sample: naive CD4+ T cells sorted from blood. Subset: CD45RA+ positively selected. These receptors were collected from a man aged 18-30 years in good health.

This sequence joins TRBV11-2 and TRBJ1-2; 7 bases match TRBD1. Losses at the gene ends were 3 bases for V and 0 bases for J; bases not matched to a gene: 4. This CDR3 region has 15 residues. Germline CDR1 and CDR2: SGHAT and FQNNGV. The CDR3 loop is CASSFTGTANYGYTF. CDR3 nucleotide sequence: TGTGCCAGCAGCTTCACCGGGACAGCTAACTATGGCTACACCTTC.

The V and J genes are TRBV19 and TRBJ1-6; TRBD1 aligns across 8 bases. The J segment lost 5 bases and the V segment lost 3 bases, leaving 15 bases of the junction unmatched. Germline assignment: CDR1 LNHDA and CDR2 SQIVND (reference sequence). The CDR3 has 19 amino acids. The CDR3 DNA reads TGTGCCAGTAGTATCCATCGGGGCAGGGGGCGTGTGGATAATTCACCCCTCCACTTT. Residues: CASSIHRGRGRVDNSPLHF.

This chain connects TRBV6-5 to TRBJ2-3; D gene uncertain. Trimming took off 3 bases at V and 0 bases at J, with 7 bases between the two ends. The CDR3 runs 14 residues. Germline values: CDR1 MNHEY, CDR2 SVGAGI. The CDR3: CASSYAASTDTQYF. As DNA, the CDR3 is TGTGCCAGCAGTTATGCCGCTAGCACAGATACGCAGTATTTT.

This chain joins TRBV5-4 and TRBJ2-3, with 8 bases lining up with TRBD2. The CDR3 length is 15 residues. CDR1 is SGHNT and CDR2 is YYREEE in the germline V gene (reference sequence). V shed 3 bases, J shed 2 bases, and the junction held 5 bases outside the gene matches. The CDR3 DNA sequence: TGTGCCAGCAGCTCCGGGACTAGGATCACAGATACGCAGTATTTT. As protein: CASSSGTRITDTQYF.

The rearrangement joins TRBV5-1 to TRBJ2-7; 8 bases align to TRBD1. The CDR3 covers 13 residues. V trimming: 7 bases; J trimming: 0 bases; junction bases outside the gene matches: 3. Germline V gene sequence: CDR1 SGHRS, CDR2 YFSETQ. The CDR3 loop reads CASSDRVSYEQYF. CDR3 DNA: TGCGCCAGCTCGGACAGGGTCTCCTACGAGCAGTACTTC.

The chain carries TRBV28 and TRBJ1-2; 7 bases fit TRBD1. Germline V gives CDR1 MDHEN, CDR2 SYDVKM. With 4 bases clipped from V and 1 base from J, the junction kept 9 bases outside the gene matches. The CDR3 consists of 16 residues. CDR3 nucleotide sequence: TGTGCCAGCAGTTCGCCGGGACAGACGAATAACTATGGCTACACCTTC. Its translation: CASSSPGQTNNYGYTF.

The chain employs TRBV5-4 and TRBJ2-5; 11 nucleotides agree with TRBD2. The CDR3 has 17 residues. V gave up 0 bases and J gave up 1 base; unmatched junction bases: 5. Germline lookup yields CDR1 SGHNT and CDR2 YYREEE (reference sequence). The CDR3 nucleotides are TGTGCCAGCAGCTTGGGTCTTGGGACTAGCGGCCAAGAGACCCAGTACTTC. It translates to CASSLGLGTSGQETQYF.